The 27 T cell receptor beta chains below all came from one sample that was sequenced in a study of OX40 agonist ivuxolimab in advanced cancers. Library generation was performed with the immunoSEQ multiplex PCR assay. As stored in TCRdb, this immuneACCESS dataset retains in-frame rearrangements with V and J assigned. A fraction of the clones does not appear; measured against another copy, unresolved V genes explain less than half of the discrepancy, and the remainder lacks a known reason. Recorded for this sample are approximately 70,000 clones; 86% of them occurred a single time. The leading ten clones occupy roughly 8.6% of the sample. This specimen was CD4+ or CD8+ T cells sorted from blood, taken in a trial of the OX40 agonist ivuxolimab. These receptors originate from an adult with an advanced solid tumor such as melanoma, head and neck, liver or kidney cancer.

In nucleotides, the CDR3 is TGTGCCAGCAGCTTACAGGGGTCCTATAATTCACCCCTCCACTTT. The encoded protein is CASSLQGSYNSPLHF. This chain joins TRBV5-4 and TRBJ1-6; 7 bases map to TRBD1. Germline V lookup: CDR1 SGHNT, CDR2 YYREEE (reference sequence). V shed 2 bases, J shed 1 base, and the junction held 0 bases outside the gene matches. This CDR3 is built from 15 residues. Full variable domain (rest looked up from reference TRBV5-4 and TRBJ1-6): ETGVTQSPTHLIKTRGQQVTLRCSSQSGHNTVSWYQQALGQGPQFIFQYYREEENGRGNFPPRFSGLQFPNYSSELNVNALELDDSALYLCASSLQGSYNSPLHFGNGTRLTVT.

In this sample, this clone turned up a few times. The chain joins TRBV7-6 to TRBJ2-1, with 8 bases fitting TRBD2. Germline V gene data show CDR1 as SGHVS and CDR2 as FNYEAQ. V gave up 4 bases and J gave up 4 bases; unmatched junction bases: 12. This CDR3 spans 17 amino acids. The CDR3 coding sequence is TGTGCCAGCAGCTCCGCGGGGCGGGGGGTATATTACAATGAGCAGTTCTTC. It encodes CASSSAGRGVYYNEQFF.

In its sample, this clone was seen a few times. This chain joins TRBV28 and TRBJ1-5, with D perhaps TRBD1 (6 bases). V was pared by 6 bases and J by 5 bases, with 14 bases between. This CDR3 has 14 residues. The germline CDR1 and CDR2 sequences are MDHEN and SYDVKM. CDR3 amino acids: CASRPAGGHQPQHF. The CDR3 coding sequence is TGTGCCAGCAGACCTGCGGGGGGGCATCAGCCCCAGCATTTT.

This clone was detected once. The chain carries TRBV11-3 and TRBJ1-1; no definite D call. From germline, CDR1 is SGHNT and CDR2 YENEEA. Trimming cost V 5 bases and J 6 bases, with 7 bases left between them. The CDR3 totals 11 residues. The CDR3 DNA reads TGTGCCAGCAGCCTCCGGGCTGAAGCTTTCTTT. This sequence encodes CASSLRAEAFF.

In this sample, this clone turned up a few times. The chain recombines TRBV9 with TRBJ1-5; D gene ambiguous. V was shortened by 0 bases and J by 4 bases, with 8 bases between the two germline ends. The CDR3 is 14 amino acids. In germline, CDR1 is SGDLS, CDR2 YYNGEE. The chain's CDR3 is CASSVGPVNQPQHF. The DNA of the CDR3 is TGTGCCAGCAGCGTAGGGCCAGTTAATCAGCCCCAGCATTTT.

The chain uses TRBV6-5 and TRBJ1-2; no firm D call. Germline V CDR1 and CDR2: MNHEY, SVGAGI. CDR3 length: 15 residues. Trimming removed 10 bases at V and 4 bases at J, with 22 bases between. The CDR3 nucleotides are TGTGCCACCAAACCTATCGTAGGGTTTTCCTATGGCTACACCTTC. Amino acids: CATKPIVGFSYGYTF.

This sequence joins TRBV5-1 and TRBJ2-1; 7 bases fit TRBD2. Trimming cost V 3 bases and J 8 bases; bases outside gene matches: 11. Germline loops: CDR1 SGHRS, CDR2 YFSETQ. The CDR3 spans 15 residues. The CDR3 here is CASSSGGTVGDEQFF. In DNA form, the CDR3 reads TGCGCCAGCAGCTCCGGGGGGACGGTCGGGGATGAGCAGTTCTTC.

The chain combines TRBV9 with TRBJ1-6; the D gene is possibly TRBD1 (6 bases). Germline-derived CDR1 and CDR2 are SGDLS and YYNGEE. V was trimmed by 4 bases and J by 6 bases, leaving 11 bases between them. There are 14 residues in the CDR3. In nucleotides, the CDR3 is TGTGCCAGCAGCCCCGGGACATTTAATTCACCCCTCCACTTT. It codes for CASSPGTFNSPLHF. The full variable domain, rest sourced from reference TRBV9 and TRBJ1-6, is DSGVTQTPKHLITATGQRVTLRCSPRSGDLSVYWYQQSLDQGLQFLIQYYNGEERAKGNILERFSAQQFPDLHSELNLSSLELGDSALYFCASSPGTFNSPLHFGNGTRLTVT.

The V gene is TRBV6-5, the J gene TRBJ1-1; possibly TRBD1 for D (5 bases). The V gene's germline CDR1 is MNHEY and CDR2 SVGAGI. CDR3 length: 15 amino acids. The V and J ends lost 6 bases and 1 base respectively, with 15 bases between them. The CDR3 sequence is CASSRGGRGNTEAFF. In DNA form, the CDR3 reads TGTGCCAGCAGCCGGGGGGGGAGGGGGAACACTGAAGCTTTCTTT.

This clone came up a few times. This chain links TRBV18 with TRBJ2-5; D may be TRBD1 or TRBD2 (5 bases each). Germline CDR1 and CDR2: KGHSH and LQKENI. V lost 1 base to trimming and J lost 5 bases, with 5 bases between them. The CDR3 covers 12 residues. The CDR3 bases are TGTGCCAGCTCACCACGGGGGGAGACCCAGTACTTC. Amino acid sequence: CASSPRGETQYF.

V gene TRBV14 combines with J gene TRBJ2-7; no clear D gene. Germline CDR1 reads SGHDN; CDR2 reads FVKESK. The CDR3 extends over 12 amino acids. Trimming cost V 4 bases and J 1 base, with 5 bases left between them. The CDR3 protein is CASSPSSYEQYF. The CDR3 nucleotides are TGTGCCAGCAGCCCCTCGTCCTACGAGCAGTACTTC.

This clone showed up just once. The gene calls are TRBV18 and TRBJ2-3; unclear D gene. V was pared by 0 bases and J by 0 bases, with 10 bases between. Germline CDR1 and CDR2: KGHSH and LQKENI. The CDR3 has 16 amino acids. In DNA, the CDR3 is TGTGCCAGCTCACCACCTTCCGCCTATAGCACAGATACGCAGTATTTT. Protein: CASSPPSAYSTDTQYF.

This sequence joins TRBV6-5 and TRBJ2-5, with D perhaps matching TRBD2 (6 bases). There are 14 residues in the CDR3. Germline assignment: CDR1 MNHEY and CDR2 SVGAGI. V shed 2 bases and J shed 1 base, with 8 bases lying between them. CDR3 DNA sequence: TGTGCCAGCAGTTACGGGGGGAGCCAAGAGACCCAGTACTTC. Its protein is CASSYGGSQETQYF.

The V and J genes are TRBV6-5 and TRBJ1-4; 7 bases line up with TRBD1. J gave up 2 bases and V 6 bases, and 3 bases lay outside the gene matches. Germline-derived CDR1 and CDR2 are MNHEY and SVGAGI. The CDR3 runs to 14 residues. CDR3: CASRQGVTNEKLFF. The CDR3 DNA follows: TGTGCCAGCAGGCAGGGGGTGACTAATGAAAAACTGTTTTTT.

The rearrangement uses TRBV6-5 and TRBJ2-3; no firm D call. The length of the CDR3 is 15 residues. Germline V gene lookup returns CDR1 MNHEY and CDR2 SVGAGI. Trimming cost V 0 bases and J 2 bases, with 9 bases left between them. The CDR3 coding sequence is TGTGCCAGCAGTTACTCCGGTCCCCCCACAGATACGCAGTATTTT. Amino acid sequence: CASSYSGPPTDTQYF.

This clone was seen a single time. In DNA form, the CDR3 reads TGTGCCAGCAGCCAAGGGGGGCAGGGGGGCGATGAGCAGTTCTTC. Protein product: CASSQGGQGGDEQFF. The gene calls are TRBV4-2 and TRBJ2-1; the D gene is possibly TRBD1 (7 bases). The length of the CDR3 is 15 residues. CDR1 is LGHNA, CDR2 YNFKEQ, per germline. V lost 1 base and J lost 8, with 15 bases in between.

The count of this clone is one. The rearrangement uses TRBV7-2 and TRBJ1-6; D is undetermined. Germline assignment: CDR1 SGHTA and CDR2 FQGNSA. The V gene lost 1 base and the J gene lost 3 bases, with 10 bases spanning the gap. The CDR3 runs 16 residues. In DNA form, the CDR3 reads TGTGCCAGCAGCTTAGGTGGTACATACTATAATTCACCCCTCCACTTT. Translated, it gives CASSLGGTYYNSPLHF. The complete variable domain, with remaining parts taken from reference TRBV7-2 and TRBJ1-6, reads GAGVSQSPSNKVTEKGKDVELRCDPISGHTALYWYRQSLGQGLEFLIYFQGNSAPDKSGLPSDRFSAERTGGSVSTLTIQRTQQEDSAVYLCASSLGGTYYNSPLHFGNGTRLTVT.

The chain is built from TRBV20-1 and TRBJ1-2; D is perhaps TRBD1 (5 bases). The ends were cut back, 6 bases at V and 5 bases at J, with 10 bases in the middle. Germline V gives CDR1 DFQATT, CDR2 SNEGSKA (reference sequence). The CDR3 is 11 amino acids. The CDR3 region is CSARDGYGYTF. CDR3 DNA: TGCAGTGCCCGGGACGGATATGGCTACACCTTC.

The DNA of the CDR3 is TGTGCCATCAAAGGAGGAAGGAATGAGCAGTTCTTC. As protein: CAIKGGRNEQFF. The rearrangement uses TRBV10-3 and TRBJ2-1, with D tentatively TRBD2 (5 bases). The CDR3 runs 12 residues. V lost 7 bases to trimming and J lost 7 bases, with 11 bases between them. CDR1 is ENHRY and CDR2 is SYGVKD in the germline V gene.

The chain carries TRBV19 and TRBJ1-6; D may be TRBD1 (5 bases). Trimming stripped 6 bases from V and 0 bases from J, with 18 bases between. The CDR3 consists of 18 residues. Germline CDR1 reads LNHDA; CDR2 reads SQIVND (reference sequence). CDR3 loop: CASSPEGLASSYNSPLHF. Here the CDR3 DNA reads TGTGCCAGTAGCCCGGAGGGACTTGCGAGCTCCTATAATTCACCCCTCCACTTT.

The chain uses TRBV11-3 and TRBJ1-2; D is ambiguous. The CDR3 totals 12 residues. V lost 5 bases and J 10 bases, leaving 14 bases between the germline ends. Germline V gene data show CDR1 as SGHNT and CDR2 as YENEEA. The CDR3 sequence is CASSPMTGVYTF. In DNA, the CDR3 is TGTGCCAGCAGCCCCATGACGGGCGTCTACACCTTC. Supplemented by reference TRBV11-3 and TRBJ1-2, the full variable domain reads EAGVVQSPRYKIIEKKQPVAFWCNPISGHNTLYWYLQNLGQGPELLIRYENEEAVDDSQLPKDRFSAERLKGVDSTLKIQPAELGDSAVYLCASSPMTGVYTFGSGTRLTVV.

CDR3 nucleotides: TGTGCCAGCTCCGACCAGGCCGGGGGGTTTGGCTACACCTTC. It encodes CASSDQAGGFGYTF. The chain links TRBV18 to TRBJ1-2, with a possible D match to TRBD1 (5 bases). CDR3 size: 14 residues. Germline V gene data show CDR1 as KGHSH and CDR2 as LQKENI. The germline V and J ends were trimmed by 6 bases and 7 bases, with 18 bases remaining between them.

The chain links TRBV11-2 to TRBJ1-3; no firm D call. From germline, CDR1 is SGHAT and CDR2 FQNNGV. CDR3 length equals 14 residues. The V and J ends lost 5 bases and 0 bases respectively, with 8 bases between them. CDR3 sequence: CASSAGISGNTIYF. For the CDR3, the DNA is TGTGCCAGCAGCGCCGGGATCTCTGGAAACACCATATATTTT.

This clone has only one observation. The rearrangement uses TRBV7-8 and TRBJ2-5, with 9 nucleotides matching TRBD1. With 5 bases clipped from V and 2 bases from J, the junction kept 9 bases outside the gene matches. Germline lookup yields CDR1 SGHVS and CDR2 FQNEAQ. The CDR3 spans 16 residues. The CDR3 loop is CASSPTPGQGQETQYF. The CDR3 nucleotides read TGTGCCAGCAGCCCGACCCCGGGACAGGGACAAGAGACCCAGTACTTC.

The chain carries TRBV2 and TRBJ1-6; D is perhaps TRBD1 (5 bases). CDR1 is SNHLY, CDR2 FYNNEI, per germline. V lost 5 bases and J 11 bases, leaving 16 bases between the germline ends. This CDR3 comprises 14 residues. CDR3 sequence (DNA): TGTGCCAGCAGTCTCGGACGGGACGTTACACCCCTCCACTTT. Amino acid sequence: CASSLGRDVTPLHF.

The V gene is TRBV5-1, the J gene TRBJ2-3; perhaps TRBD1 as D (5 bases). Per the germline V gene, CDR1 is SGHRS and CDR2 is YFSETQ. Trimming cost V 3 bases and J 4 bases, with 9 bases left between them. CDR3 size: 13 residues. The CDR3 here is CASSSQGSDTQYF. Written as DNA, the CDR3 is TGCGCCAGCAGCTCCCAGGGTTCAGATACGCAGTATTTT.

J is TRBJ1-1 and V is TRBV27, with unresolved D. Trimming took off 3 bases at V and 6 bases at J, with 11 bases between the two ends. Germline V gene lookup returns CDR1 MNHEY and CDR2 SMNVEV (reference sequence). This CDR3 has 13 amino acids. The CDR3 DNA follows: TGTGCCAGCAGTTTCGCATTGTTTGCTGAAGCTTTCTTT. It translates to CASSFALFAEAFF.